This entry describes one T cell receptor beta chain. The sample belongs to a study of T cell changes during pregnancy in multiple sclerosis. Looked up from germline, CDR1 is SGHTA and CDR2 is FQGNSA. Trimming pared 5 bases from V and 4 bases from J, leaving 14 bases between. CDR3 length: 14 amino acids. TCRdb's copy holds only in-frame clones and misses some; the assay was immunoSEQ multiplex PCR. The table has almost 50,000 clones, about 90% seen once. This sequence joins TRBV7-2 and TRBJ1-2; D is unresolved. This clonotype was sampled from a female donor with multiple sclerosis, enrolled in a pregnancy study. Sequenced material: CD8+ T cells from peripheral blood mononuclear cells, taken after pregnancy. CDR3 region: CASSADQEGYGYTF. In nucleotides, the CDR3 is TGTGCCAGCAGCGCCGATCAGGAAGGCTATGGCTACACCTTC. Drawing the rest from reference TRBV7-2 and TRBJ1-2, the complete variable domain is GAGVSQSPSNKVTEKGKDVELRCDPISGHTALYWYRQSLGQGLEFLIYFQGNSAPDKSGLPSDRFSAERTGGSVSTLTIQRTQQEDSAVYLCASSADQEGYGYTFGSGTRLTVV.